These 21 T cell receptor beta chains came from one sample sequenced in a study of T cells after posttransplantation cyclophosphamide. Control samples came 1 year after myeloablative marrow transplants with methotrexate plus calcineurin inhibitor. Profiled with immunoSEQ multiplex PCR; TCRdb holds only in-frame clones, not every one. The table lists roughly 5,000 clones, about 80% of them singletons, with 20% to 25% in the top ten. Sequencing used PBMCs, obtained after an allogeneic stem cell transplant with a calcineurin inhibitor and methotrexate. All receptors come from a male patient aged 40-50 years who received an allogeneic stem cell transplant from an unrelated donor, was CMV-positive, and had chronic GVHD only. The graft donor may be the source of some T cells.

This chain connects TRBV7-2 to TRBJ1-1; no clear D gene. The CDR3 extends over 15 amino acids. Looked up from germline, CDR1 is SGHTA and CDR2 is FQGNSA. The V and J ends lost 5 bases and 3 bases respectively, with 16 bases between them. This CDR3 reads CASSPWSVRDTEAFF. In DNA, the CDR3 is TGTGCCAGCAGCCCATGGTCAGTTCGGGACACTGAAGCTTTCTTT.

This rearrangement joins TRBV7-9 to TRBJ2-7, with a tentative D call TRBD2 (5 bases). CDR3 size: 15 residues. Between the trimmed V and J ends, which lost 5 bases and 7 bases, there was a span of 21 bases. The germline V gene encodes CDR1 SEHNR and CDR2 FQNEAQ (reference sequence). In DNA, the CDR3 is TGTGCCAGCAGCCCACCCGCCAGCGCCGAGGGAGAGCAGTACTTC. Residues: CASSPPASAEGEQYF.

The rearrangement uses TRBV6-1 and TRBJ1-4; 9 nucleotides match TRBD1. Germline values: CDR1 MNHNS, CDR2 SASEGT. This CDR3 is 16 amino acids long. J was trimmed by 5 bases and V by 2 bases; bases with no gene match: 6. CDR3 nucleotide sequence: TGTGCCAGCAGTGAACCCCCGGGGACAGGGAATGAAAAACTGTTTTTT. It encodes CASSEPPGTGNEKLFF.

The CDR3 reads CASSQGVRGDTQYF. Written as DNA, the CDR3 is TGCGCCAGCAGCCAAGGGGTACGGGGGGATACGCAGTATTTT. This chain uses TRBV4-1 with TRBJ2-3; D is perhaps TRBD2 (6 bases). Germline V lookup: CDR1 MGHRA, CDR2 YSYEKL. Trimming pared 1 base from V and 6 bases from J, leaving 11 bases between. The CDR3 contains 14 residues.

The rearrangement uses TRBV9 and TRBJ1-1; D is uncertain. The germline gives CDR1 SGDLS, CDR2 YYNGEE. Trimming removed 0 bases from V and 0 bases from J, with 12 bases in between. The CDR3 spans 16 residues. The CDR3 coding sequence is TGTGCCAGCAGCGTAGAGGGAGGAAGGATGAACACTGAAGCTTTCTTT. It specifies CASSVEGGRMNTEAFF. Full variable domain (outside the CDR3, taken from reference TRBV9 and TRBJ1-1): DSGVTQTPKHLITATGQRVTLRCSPRSGDLSVYWYQQSLDQGLQFLIQYYNGEERAKGNILERFSAQQFPDLHSELNLSSLELGDSALYFCASSVEGGRMNTEAFFGQGTRLTVV.

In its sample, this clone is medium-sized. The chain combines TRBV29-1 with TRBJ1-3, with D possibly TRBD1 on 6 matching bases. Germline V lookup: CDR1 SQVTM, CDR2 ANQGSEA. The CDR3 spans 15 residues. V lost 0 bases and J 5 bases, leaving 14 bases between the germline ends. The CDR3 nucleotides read TGCAGCGTTGAAGATCATGCAGGGGAGAGAAACACCATATATTTT. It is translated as CSVEDHAGERNTIYF.

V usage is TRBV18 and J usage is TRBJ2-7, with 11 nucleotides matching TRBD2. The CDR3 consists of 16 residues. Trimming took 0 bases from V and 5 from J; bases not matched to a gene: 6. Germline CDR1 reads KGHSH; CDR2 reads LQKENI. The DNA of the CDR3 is TGTGCCAGCTCACCACCTGGATCTAGCGGGAGGAACGAGCAGTACTTC. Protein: CASSPPGSSGRNEQYF.

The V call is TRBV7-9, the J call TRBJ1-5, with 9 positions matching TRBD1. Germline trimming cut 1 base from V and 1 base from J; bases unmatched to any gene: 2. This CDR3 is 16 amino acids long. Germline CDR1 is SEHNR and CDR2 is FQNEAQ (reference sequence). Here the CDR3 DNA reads TGTGCCAGCAGCTTAGGAGGACAGGGGAGCAATCAGCCCCAGCATTTT. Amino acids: CASSLGGQGSNQPQHF.

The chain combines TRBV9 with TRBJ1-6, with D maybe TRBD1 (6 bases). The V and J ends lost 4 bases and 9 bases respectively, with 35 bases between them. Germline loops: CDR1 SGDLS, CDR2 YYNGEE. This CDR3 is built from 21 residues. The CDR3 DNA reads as TGTGCCAGCAGCCCCCGTCTCGGAAGGGGACCGAGGCAAGAAGGGGGTTCACCCCTCCACTTT. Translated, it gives CASSPRLGRGPRQEGGSPLHF. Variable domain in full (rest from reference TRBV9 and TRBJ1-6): DSGVTQTPKHLITATGQRVTLRCSPRSGDLSVYWYQQSLDQGLQFLIQYYNGEERAKGNILERFSAQQFPDLHSELNLSSLELGDSALYFCASSPRLGRGPRQEGGSPLHFGNGTRLTVT.

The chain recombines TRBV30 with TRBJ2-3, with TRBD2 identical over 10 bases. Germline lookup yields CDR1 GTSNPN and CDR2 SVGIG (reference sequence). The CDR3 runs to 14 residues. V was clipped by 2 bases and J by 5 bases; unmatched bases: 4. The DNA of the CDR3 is TGTGCCTGGAGTACCCTAGCGGGAGTAGATACGCAGTATTTT. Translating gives CAWSTLAGVDTQYF.

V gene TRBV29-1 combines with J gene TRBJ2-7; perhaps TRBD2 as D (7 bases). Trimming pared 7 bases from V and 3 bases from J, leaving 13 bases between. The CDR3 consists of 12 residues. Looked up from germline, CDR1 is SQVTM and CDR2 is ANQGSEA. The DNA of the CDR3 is TGCAGCGCACAGGGAGGGAACTACGAGCAGTACTTC. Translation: CSAQGGNYEQYF.

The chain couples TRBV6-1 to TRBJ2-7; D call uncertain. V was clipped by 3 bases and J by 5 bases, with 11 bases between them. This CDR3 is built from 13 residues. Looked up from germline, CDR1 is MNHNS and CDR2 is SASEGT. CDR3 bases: TGTGCCAGCAGTGACGGCTCTGGGCACGAGCAGTACTTC. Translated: CASSDGSGHEQYF.

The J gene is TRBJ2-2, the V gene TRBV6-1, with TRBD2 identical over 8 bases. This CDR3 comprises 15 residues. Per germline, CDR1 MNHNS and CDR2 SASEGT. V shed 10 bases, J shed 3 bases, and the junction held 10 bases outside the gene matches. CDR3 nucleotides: TGTGCCACCTCGCCGGGCGGGAGGTACACCGGGGAGCTGTTTTTT. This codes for CATSPGGRYTGELFF.

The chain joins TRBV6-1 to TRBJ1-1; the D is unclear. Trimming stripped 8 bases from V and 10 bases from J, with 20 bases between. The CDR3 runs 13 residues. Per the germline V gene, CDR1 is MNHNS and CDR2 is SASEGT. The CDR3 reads CASRARGLLGAFF. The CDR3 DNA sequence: TGTGCCAGCCGGGCGCGGGGTCTTCTCGGAGCTTTCTTT.

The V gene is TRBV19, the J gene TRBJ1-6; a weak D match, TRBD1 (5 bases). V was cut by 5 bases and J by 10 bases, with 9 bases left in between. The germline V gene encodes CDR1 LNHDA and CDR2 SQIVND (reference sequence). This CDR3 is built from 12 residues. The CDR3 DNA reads TGTGCCAGTAGTCTGGGGGGATCACCCCTCCACTTT. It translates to CASSLGGSPLHF.

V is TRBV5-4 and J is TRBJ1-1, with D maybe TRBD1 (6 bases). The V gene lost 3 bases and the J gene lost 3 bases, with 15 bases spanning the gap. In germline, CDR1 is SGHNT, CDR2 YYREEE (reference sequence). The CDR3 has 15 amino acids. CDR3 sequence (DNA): TGTGCCAGCAGCTCGGGTGATAGGGGGTACACTGAAGCTTTCTTT. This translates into CASSSGDRGYTEAFF. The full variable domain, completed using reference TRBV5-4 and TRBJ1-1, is ETGVTQSPTHLIKTRGQQVTLRCSSQSGHNTVSWYQQALGQGPQFIFQYYREEENGRGNFPPRFSGLQFPNYSSELNVNALELDDSALYLCASSSGDRGYTEAFFGQGTRLTVV.

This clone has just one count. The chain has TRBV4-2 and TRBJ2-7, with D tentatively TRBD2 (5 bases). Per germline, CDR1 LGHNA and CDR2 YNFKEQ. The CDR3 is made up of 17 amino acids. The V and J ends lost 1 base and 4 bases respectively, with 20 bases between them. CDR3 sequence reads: CASSQGGGRGYGYEQYF. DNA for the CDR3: TGTGCCAGCAGCCAAGGGGGTGGGAGAGGGTACGGTTACGAGCAGTACTTC.

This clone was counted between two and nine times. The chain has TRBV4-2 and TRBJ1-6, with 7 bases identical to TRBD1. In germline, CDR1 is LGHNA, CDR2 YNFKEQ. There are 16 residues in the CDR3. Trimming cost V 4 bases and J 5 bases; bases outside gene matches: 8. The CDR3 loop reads CASSPRRGLDNSPLHF. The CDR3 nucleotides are TGTGCCAGCAGCCCACGAAGGGGGCTTGATAATTCACCCCTCCACTTT.

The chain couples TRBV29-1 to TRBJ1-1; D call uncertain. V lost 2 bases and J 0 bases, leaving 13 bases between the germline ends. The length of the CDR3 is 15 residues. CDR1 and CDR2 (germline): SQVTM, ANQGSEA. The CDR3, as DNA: TGCAGCGTTGAAATCCGGGGTATCATGAACACTGAAGCTTTCTTT. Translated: CSVEIRGIMNTEAFF.

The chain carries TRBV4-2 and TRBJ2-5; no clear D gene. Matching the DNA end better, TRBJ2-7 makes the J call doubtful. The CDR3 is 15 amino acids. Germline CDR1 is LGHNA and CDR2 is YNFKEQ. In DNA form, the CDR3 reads TGTGCCAGCAGCCAACGAACCGACTCCTCCTACGAGCAGTACTTC. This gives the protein CASSQRTDSSYEQYF.

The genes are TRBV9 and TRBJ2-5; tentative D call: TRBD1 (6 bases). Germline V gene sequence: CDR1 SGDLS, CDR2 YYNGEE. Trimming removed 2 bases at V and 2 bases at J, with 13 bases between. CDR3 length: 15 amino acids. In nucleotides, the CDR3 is TGTGCCAGCAGCGTGGATACAGGGCTTCAAGAGACCCAGTACTTC. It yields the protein CASSVDTGLQETQYF. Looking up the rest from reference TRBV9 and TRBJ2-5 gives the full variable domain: DSGVTQTPKHLITATGQRVTLRCSPRSGDLSVYWYQQSLDQGLQFLIQYYNGEERAKGNILERFSAQQFPDLHSELNLSSLELGDSALYFCASSVDTGLQETQYFGPGTRLLVL.